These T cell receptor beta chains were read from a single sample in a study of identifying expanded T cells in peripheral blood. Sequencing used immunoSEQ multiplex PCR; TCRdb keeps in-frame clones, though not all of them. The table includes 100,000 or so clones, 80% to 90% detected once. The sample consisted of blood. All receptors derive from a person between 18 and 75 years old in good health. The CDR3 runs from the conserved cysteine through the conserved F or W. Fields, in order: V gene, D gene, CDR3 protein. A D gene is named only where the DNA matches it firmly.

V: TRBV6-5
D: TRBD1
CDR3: CASLGQGRGEKLFF

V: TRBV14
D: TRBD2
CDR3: CASSQVLAETQYF

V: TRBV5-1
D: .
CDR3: CASSLQASSYNEQFF

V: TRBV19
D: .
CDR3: CASSTRTEAFF

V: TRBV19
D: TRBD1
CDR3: CASSKDRGRNNEQFF

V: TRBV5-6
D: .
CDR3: CASTIRTITDTQYF

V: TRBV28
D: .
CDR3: CASRQGDYEQYF

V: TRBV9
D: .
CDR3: CASSVAVYTDTQYF

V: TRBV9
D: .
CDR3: CASSLDTGELFF

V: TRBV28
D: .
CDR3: CASSNSRGDEQFF

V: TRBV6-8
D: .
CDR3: CASSYRPVQPTNYGYTF

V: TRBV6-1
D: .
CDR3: CASSEGRGKLEQYF

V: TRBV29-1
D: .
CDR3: CSVASTDTQYF

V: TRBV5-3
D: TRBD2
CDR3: CARSLAASGGTTDTQYF

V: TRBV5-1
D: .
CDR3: CASSLEFGGNTEAFF

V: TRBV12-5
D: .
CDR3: CASGRERNYGYTF

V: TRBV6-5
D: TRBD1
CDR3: CASSYSTGAGNSPLHF

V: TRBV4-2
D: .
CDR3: CASSQDYASGFPTPRYF

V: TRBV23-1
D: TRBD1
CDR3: CASSQSVRGREVSQPQHF

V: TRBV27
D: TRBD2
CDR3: CASSETSGRIGELFF

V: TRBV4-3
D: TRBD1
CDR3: CASSPTGTGGLQGGYTF

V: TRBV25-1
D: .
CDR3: CASSRGASTGELFF